This entry describes one T cell receptor (beta chain). Sequenced by immunoSEQ multiplex PCR; TCRdb stores in-frame clones only, minus some. The sample lists some 28,000 clones; around 93% were seen once. This sample is drawn from a study of T cell changes during pregnancy in multiple sclerosis. Germline-derived CDR1 and CDR2 are SGHAT and FQNNGV. CDR3 size: 16 residues. Unmatched junction bases numbered 12, after V lost 4 bases and J lost 4 bases. This sample comprised CD4+ T cells from peripheral blood mononuclear cells, obtained after pregnancy. The TCR was taken from a female donor with multiple sclerosis, enrolled in a pregnancy study. The chain joins TRBV11-2 to TRBJ2-7; 8 bases map to TRBD2. DNA of the CDR3: TGTGCCAGCAGCTCCCAGCCCCCGGGACTAGTGTACGAGCAGTACTTC. Encoded protein: CASSSQPPGLVYEQYF.